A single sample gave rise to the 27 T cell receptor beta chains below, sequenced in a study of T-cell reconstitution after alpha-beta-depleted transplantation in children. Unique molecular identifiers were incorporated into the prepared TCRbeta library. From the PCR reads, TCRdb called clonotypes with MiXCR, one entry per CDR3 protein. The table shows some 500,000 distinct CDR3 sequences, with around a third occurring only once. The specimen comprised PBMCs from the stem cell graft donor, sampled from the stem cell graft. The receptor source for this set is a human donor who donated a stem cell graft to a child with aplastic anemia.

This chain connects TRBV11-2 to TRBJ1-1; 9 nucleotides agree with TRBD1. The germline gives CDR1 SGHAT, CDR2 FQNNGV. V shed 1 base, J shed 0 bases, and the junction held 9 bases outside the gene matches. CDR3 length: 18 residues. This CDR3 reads CASSLGFLGTGLNTEAFF. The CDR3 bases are TGTGCCAGCAGCTTAGGATTTTTGGGGACAGGGTTGAACACTGAAGCTTTCTTT.

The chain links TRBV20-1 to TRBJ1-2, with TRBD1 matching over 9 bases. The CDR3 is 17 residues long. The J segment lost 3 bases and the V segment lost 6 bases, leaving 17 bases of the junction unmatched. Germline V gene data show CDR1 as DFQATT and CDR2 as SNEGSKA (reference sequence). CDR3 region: CSASPRRYGTGYYGYTF. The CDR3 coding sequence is TGCAGTGCCTCTCCGAGACGTTACGGGACAGGGTACTATGGCTACACCTTC.

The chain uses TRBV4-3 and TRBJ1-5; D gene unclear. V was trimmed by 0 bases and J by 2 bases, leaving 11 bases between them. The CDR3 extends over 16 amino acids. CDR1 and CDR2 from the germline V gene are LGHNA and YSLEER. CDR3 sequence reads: CASSQDLGAGNQPQHF. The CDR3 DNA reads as TGCGCCAGCAGCCAAGATTTAGGCGCGGGCAATCAGCCCCAGCATTTT.

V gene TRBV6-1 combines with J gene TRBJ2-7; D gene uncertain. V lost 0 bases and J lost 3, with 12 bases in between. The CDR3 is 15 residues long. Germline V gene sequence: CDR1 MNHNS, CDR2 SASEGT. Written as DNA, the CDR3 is TGTGCCAGCAGTGAAGCGTTGTCGACCAACTACGAGCAGTACGTC. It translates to CASSEALSTNYEQYV.

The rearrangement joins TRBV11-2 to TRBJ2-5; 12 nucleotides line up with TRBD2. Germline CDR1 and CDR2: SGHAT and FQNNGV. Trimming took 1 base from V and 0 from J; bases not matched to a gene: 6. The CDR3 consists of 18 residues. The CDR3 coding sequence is TGTGCCAGCAGCTTAGTGACTAGCGGGAGCTCGTACCAAGAGACCCAGTACTTC. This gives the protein CASSLVTSGSSYQETQYF.

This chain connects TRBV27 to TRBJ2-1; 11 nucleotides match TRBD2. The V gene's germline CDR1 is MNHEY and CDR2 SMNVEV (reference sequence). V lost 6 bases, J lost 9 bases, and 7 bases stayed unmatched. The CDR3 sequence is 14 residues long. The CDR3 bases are TGTGCCAGCAGCTTTAGCGGGAGGGCGAGTGAGCAGTTCTTC. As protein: CASSFSGRASEQFF.

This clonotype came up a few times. CDR3 protein: CAISSTSGSGETQYF. In DNA, the CDR3 is TGTGCCATCAGCTCGACTAGCGGGAGTGGGGAGACCCAGTACTTC. This chain uses TRBV10-3 with TRBJ2-5; 12 positions agree with TRBD2. Unmatched junction bases numbered 7, after V lost 6 bases and J lost 5 bases. Germline CDR1 reads ENHRY; CDR2 reads SYGVKD. The CDR3 sequence is 15 residues long.

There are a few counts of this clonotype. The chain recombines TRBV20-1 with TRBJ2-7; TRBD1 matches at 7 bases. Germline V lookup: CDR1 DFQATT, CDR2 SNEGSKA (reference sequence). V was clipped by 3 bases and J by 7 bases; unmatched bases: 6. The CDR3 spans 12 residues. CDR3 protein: CSASRQGVEQYV. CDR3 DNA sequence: TGCAGTGCTAGCCGACAGGGTGTGGAGCAGTACGTC.

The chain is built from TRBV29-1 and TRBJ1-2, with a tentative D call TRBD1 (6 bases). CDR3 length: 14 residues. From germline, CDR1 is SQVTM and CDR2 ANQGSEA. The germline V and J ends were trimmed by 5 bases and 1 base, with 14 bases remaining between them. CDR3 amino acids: CSVLGQKNNYGYTF. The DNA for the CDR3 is TGCAGCGTTTTAGGACAGAAGAATAACTATGGCTACACCTTC. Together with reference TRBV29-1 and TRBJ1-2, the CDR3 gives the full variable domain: SAVISQKPSRDICQRGTSLTIQCQVDSQVTMMFWYRQQPGQSLTLIATANQGSEATYESGFVIDKFPISRPNLTFSTLTVSNMSPEDSSIYLCSVLGQKNNYGYTFGSGTRLTVV.

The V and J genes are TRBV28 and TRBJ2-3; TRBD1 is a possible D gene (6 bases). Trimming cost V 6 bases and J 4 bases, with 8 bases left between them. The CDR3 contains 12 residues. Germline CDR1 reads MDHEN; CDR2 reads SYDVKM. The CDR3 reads CASRGGADTQYF. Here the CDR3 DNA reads TGTGCCAGCAGAGGGGGAGCAGATACGCAGTATTTT. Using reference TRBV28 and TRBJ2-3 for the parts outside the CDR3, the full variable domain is DVKVTQSSRYLVKRTGEKVFLECVQDMDHENMFWYRQDPGLGLRLIYFSYDVKMKEKGDIPEGYSVSREKKERFSLILESASTNQTSMYLCASRGGADTQYFGPGTRLTVL.

The CDR3 bases are TGTGCCAGCAAAGGGGACTACCACACCGGGGAGCTGTTTTTT. It codes for CASKGDYHTGELFF. The V and J genes are TRBV28 and TRBJ2-2; 7 nucleotides agree with TRBD2. The CDR3 extends over 14 amino acids. Germline V gene lookup returns CDR1 MDHEN and CDR2 SYDVKM. V dropped 7 bases and J dropped 3; count of bases not matched to a gene: 5.

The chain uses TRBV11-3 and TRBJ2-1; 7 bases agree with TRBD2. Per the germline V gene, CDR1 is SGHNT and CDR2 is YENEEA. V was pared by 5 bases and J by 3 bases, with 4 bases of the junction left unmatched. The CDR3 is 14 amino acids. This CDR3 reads CASSKRGFYNEQFF. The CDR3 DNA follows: TGTGCCAGCAGCAAGCGGGGATTCTACAATGAGCAGTTCTTC.

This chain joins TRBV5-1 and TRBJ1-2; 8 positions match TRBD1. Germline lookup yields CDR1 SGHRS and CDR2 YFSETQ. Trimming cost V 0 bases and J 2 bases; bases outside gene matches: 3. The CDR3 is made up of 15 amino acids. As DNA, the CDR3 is TGCGCCAGCAGCTTGGGTCCAGGGGGCAACTATGGCTACACCTTC. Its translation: CASSLGPGGNYGYTF.

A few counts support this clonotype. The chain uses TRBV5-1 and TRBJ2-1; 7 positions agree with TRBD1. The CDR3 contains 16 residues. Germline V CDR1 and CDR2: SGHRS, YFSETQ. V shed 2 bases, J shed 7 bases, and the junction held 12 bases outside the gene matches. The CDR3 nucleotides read TGCGCCAGCAGCTTTAATGGGGCAGGGGGTTTGAATGAGCAGTTCTTC. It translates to CASSFNGAGGLNEQFF.

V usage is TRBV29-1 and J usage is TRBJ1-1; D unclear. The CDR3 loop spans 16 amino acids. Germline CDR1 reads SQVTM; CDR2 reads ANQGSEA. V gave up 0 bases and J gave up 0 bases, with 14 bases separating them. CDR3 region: CSVEDTGSPLNTEAFF. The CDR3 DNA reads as TGCAGCGTTGAAGATACCGGCAGCCCTTTGAACACTGAAGCTTTCTTT.

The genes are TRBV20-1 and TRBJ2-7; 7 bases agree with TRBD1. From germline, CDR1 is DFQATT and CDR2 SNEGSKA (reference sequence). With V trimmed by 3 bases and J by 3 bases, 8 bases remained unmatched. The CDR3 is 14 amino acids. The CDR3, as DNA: TGCAGTGCTAGCAGGACAGGCGTTTACTACGAGCAGTACTTC. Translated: CSASRTGVYYEQYF.

CDR3 DNA: TGCGCCAGCAGCACGGGACAGGGTCACGAAAAACTGTTTTTT. Translating gives CASSTGQGHEKLFF. This rearrangement joins TRBV5-1 to TRBJ1-4; the match to TRBD1 covers 9 bases. CDR1 and CDR2 from the germline V gene are SGHRS and YFSETQ. Unmatched junction bases numbered 6, after V lost 4 bases and J lost 8 bases. The CDR3 runs to 14 residues. The variable domain in full, with the rest retrieved from reference TRBV5-1 and TRBJ1-4, is KAGVTQTPRYLIKTRGQQVTLSCSPISGHRSVSWYQQTPGQGLQFLFEYFSETQRNKGNFPGRFSGRQFSNSRSEMNVSTLELGDSALYLCASSTGQGHEKLFFGSGTQLSVL.

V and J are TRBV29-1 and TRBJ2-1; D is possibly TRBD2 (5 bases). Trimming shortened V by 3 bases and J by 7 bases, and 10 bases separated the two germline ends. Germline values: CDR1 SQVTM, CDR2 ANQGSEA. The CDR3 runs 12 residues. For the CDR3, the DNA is TGCAGCGTTGACGACCCGGGGAATGAGCAGTTCTTC. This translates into CSVDDPGNEQFF.

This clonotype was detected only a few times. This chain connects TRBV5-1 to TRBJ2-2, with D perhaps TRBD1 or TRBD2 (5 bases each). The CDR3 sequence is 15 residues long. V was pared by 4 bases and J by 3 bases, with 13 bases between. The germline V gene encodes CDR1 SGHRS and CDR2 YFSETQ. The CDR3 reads CASSPAGTDTGELFF. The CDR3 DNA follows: TGCGCCAGCAGCCCCGCTGGGACGGACACCGGGGAGCTGTTTTTT.

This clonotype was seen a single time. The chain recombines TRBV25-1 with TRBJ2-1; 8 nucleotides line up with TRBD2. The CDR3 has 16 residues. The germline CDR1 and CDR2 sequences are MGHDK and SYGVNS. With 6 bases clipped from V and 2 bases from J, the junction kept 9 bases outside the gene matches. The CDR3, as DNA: TGTGCCAGCAGGGGAATGCCGGGAGGGCCCTACAATGAGCAGTTCTTC. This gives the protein CASRGMPGGPYNEQFF.

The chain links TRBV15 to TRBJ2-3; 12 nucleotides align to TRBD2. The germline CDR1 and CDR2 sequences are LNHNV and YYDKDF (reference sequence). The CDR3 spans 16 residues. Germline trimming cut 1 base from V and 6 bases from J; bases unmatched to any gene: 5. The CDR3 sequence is CATSRASGRAGDTQYF. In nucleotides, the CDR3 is TGTGCCACCAGCAGAGCTAGCGGGAGGGCCGGGGATACGCAGTATTTT.

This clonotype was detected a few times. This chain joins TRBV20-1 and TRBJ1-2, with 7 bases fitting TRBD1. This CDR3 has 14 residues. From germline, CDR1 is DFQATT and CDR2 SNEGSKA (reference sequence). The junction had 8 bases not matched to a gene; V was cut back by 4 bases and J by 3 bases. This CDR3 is CSATPTGFDYGYTF. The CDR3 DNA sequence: TGCAGTGCTACTCCGACAGGGTTCGACTATGGCTACACCTTC.

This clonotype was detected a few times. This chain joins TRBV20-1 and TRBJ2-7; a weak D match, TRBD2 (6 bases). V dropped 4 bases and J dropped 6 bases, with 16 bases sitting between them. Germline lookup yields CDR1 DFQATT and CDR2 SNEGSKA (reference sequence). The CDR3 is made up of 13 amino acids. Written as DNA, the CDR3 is TGCAGTGCTAACCGACGGGAGTTGGGCGAGCAGTACTTC. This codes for CSANRRELGEQYF.

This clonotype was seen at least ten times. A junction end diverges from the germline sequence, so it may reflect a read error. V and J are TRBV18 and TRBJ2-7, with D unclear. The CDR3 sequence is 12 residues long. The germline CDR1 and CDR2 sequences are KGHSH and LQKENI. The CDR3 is CASSPSSYEQYF. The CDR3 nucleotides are TGCGCCAGCAGCCCTTCCTCCTACGAGCAGTACTTC.

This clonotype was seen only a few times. This CDR3 reads CSVTTGLLGANVLTF. The DNA for the CDR3 is TGCAGCGTGACGACAGGGCTATTGGGGGCCAACGTCCTGACTTTC. The chain couples TRBV29-1 to TRBJ2-6; TRBD1 matches at 7 bases. The junction had 9 bases not matched to a gene; V was cut back by 6 bases and J by 4 bases. The germline CDR1 and CDR2 sequences are SQVTM and ANQGSEA. This CDR3 is 15 amino acids long.

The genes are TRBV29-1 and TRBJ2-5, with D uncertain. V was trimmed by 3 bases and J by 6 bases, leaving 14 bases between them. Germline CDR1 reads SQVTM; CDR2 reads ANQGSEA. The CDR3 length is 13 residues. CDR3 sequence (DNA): TGCAGCGTTGATGGGCAGACGGAGAAGACCCAGTACTTC. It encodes CSVDGQTEKTQYF.

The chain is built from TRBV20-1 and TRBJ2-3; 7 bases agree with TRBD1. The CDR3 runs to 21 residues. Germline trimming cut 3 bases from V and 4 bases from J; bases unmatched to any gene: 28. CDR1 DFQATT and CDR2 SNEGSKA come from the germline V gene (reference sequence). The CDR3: CSARDLGPDRSSLWGADTQYF. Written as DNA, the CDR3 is TGCAGTGCTAGGGACCTTGGGCCGGACAGGAGTTCCCTATGGGGCGCAGATACGCAGTATTTT.